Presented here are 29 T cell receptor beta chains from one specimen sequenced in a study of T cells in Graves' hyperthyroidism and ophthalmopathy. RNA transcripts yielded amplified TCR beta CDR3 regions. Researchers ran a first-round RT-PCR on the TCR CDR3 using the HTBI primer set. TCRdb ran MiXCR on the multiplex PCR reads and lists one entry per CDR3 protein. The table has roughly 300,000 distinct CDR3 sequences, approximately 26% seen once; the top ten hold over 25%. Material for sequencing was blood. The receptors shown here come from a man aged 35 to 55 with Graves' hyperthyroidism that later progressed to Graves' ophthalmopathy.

CDR3: CASSDRRGILGELFF. The CDR3 DNA sequence: TGTGCCAGCAGTGATCGGCGGGGGATACTAGGGGAGCTGTTTTTT. This rearrangement joins TRBV6-1 to TRBJ2-2, with 7 bases aligning to TRBD2. Germline V gene lookup returns CDR1 MNHNS and CDR2 SASEGT. The length of the CDR3 is 15 residues. After removal of 3 bases from V and 8 bases from J, the junction contained 9 bases not matched to a gene.

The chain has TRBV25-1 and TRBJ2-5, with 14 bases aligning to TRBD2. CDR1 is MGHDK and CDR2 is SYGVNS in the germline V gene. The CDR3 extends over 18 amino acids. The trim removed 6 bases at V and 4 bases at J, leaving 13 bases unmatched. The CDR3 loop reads CASSSQTSGRASTETQYF. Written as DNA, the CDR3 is TGTGCCAGCAGCAGCCAGACTAGCGGGAGGGCCTCCACAGAGACCCAGTACTTC.

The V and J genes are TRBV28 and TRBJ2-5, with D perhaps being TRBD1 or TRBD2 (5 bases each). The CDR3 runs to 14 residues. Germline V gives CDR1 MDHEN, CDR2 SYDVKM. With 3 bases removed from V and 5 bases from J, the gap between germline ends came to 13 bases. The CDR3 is CASSFSAGSETQYF. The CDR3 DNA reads TGTGCCAGCAGTTTCTCCGCAGGGAGTGAGACCCAGTACTTC.

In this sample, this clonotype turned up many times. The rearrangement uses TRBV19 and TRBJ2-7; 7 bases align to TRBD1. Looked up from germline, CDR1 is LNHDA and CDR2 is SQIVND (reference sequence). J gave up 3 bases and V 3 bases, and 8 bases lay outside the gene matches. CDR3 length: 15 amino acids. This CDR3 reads CASSMWQGVSYEQYF. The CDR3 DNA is TGTGCCAGTAGTATGTGGCAGGGGGTCAGCTACGAGCAGTACTTC.

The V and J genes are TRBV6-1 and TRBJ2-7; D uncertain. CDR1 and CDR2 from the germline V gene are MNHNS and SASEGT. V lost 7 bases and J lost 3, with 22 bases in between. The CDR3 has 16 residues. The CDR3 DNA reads TGTGCCAGCATGGATGGTGCCGCCTACTTCCTCTACGAGCAGTACTTC. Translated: CASMDGAAYFLYEQYF.

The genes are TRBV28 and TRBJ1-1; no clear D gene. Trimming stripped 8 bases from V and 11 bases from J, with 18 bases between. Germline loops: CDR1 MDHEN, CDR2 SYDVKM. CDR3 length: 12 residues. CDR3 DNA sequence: TGTGCCAGCGAACAGCGCGCCGGGCTCGCTTTCTTT. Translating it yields CASEQRAGLAFF. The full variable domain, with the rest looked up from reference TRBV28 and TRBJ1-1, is DVKVTQSSRYLVKRTGEKVFLECVQDMDHENMFWYRQDPGLGLRLIYFSYDVKMKEKGDIPEGYSVSREKKERFSLILESASTNQTSMYLCASEQRAGLAFFGQGTRLTVV.

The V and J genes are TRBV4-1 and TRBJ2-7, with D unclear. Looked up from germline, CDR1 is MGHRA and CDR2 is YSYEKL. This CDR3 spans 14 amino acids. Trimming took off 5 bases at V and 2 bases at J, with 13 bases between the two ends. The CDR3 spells CASSSTPGAYEQYF. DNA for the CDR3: TGCGCCAGCAGCTCCACACCTGGCGCCTACGAGCAGTACTTC.

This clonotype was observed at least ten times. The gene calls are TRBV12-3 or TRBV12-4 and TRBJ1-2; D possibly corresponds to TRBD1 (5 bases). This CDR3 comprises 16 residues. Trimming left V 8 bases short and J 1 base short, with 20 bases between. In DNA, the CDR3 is TGTGCCAGCCTCCCAGGGTACGGGGGGATTAACTATGGCTACACCTTC. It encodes CASLPGYGGINYGYTF.

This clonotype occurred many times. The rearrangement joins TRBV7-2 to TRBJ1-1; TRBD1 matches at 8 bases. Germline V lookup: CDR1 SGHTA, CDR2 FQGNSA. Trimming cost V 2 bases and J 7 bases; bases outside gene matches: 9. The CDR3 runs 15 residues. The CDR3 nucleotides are TGTGCCAGCAGCTTAAACGCAGGGGGCGATAGTGAAGCTTTCTTT. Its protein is CASSLNAGGDSEAFF.

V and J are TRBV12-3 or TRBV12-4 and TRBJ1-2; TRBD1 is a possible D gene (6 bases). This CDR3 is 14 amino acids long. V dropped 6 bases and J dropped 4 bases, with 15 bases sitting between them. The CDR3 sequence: CASSRGAGLYGYTF. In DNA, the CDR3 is TGTGCCAGCAGCAGGGGAGCCGGTCTCTATGGCTACACCTTC.

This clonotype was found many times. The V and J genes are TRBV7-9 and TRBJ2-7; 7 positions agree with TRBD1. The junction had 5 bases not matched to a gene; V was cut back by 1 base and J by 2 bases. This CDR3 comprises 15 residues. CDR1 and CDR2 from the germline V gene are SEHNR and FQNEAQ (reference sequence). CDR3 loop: CASSLGQGRTYEQYF. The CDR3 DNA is TGTGCCAGCAGCTTAGGACAGGGAAGGACCTACGAGCAGTACTTC.

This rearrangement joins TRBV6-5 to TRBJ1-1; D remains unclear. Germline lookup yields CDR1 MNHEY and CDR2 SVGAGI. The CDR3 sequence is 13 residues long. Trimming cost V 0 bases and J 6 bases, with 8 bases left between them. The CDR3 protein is CASSYSNGAEAFF. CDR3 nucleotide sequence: TGTGCCAGCAGTTACTCGAATGGGGCTGAAGCTTTCTTT.

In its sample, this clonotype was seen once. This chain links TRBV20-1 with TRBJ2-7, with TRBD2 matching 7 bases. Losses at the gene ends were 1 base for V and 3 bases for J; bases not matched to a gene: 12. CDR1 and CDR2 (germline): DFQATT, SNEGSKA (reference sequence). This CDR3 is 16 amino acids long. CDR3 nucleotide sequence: TGCAGTGCTAGAGGGGATGGACCGGGACTACTCTACGAGCAGTACTTC. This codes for CSARGDGPGLLYEQYF.

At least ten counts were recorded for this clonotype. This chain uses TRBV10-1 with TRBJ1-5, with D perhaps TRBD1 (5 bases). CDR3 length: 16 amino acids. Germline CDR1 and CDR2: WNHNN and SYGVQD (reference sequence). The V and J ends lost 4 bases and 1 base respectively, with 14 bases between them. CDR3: CASSGGWPGSNQPQHF. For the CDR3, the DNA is TGCGCCAGCAGTGGAGGGTGGCCAGGGAGCAATCAGCCCCAGCATTTT.

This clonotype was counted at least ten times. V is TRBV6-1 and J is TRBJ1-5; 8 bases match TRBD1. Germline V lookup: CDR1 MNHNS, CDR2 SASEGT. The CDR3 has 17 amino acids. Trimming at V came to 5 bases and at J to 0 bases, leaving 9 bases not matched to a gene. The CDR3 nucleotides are TGTGCCAGCAGTAAAAAATCGACAGGGGATAGCAATCAGCCCCAGCATTTT. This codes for CASSKKSTGDSNQPQHF.

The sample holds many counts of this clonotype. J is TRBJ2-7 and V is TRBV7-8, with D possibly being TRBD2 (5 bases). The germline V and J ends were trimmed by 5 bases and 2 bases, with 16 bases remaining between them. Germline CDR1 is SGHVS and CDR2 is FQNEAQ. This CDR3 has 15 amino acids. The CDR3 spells CASSPEVMNAYEQYF. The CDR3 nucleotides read TGTGCCAGCAGCCCGGAGGTAATGAATGCCTACGAGCAGTACTTC.

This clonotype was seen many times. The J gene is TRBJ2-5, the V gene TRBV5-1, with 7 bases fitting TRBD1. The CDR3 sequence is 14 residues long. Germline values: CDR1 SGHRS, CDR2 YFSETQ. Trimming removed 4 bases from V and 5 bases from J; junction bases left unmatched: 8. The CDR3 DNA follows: TGCGCCAGCAGCCGAGGGGGCGTAAGGGAGACCCAGTACTTC. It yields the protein CASSRGGVRETQYF.

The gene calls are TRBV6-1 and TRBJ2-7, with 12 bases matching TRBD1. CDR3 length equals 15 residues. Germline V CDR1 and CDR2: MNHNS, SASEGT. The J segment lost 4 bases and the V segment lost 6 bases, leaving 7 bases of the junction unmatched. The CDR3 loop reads CASRMGTGGSYEQYF. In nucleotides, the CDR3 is TGTGCCAGCAGGATGGGGACAGGGGGCTCATACGAGCAGTACTTC.

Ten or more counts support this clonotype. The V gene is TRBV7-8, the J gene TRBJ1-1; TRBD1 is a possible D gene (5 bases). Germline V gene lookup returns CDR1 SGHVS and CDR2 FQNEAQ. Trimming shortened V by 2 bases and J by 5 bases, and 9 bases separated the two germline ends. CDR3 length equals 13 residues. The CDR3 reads CASSLPGWTEAFF. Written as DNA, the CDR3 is TGTGCCAGCAGCTTACCAGGGTGGACTGAAGCTTTCTTT.

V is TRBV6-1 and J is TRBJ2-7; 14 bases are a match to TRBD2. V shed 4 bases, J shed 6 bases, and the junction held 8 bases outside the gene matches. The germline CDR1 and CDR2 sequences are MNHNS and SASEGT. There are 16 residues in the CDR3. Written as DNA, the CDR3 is TGTGCCAGCAGTGGTGGGACTAGCGGGAGTCTACGCGAGCAGTACTTC. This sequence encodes CASSGGTSGSLREQYF.

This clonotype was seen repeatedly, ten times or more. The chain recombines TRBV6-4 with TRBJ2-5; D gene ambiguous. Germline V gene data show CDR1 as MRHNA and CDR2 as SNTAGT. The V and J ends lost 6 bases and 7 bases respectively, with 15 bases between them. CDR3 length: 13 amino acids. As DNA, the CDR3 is TGTGCCAGCAGCCAAGGTCGGCTCGGGACCCAGTACTTC. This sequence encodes CASSQGRLGTQYF.

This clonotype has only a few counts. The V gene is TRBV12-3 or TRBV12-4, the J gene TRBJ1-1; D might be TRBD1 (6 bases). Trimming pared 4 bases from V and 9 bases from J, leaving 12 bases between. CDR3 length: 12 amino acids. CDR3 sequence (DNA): TGTGCCAGCAGTTGGCAGACAGGTAAAGCTTTCTTT. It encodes CASSWQTGKAFF.

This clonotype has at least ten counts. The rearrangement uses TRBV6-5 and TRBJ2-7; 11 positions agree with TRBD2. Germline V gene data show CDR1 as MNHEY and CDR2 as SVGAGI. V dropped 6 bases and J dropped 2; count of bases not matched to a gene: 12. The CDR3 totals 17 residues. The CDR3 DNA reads TGTGCCAGCAGGCCCCTTCCGGGACTAGCGGAAACCTACGAGCAGTACTTC. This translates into CASRPLPGLAETYEQYF.

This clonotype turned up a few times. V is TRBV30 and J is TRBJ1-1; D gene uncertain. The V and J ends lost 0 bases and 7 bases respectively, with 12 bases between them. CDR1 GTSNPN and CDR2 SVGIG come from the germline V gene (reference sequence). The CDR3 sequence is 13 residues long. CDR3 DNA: TGTGCCTGGAGTGTATGGGGTAGGGTTGAAGCTTTCTTT. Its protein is CAWSVWGRVEAFF.

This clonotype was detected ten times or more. The CDR3 reads CSVPYQETQYF. The CDR3 region has the DNA TGCAGTGTACCGTACCAAGAGACCCAGTACTTC. This rearrangement joins TRBV20-1 to TRBJ2-5, with D unresolved. The CDR3 is 11 amino acids. Per germline, CDR1 DFQATT and CDR2 SNEGSKA (reference sequence). V was clipped by 7 bases and J by 0 bases, with 6 bases between them.

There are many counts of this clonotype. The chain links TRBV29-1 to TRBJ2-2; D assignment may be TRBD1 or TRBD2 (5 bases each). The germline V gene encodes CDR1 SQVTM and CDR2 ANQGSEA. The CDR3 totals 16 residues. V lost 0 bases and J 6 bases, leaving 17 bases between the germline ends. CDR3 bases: TGCAGCGTTGAAGATCAAGGGACGGTGAGGTCCGGGGAGCTGTTTTTT. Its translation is CSVEDQGTVRSGELFF.

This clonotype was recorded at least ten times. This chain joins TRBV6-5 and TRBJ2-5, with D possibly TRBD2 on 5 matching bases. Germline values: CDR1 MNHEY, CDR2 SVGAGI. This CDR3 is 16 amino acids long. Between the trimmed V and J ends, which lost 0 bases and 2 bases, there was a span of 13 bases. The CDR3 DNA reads TGTGCCAGCAGTTACTCGTTCGTAGGAGGACAAGAGACCCAGTACTTC. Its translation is CASSYSFVGGQETQYF.

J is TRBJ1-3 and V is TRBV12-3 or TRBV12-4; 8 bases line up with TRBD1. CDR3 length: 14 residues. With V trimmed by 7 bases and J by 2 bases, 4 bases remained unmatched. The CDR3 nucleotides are TGTGCCAGCACCCGACAGGGGCCTGGAAACACCATATATTTT. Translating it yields CASTRQGPGNTIYF.

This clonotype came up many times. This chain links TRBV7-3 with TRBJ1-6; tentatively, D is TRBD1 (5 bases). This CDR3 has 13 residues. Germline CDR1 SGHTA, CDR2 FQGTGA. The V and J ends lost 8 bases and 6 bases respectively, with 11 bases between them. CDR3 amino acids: CASSSGSNSPLHF. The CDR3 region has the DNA TGTGCCAGCTCCTCAGGGAGTAATTCACCCCTCCACTTT. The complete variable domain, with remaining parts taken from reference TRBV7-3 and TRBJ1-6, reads GAGVSQTPSNKVTEKGKYVELRCDPISGHTALYWYRQSLGQGPEFLIYFQGTGAADDSGLPNDRFFAVRPEGSVSTLKIQRTERGDSAVYLCASSSGSNSPLHFGNGTRLTVT.